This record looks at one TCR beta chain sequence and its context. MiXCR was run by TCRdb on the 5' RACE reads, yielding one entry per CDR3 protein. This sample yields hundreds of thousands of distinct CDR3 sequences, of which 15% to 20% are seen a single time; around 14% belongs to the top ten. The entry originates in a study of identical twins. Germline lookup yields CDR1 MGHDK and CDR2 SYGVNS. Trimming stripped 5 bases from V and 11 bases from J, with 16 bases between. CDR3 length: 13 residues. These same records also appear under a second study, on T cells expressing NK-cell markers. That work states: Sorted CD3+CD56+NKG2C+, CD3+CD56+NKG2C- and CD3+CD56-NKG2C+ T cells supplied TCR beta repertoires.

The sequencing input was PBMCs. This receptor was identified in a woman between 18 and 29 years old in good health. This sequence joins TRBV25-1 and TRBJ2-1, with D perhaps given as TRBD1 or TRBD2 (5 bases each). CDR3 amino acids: CASSSVGEPKQFF. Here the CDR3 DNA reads TGTGCCAGCAGTTCTGTGGGGGAACCCAAGCAGTTCTTC.